This T cell receptor (beta chain) was sequenced for a study of T-cell reconstitution after alpha-beta-depleted transplantation in children. This clonotype was counted between two and nine times. The antigen is undetermined. Study-wide results and limits: Fresh T-cell production supplied most of the T-cell counts and diversity seen one year after transplant. Reports say that about two months after transplant, the alpha-beta T cells came out of several hundred graft clones that had expanded. Recipient T cells and thymic progenitors that survived gave rise to the high TCRbeta diversity observed at day 60 in some patients.

Unique molecular identifiers were incorporated when the TCRbeta library was constructed. TCRdb analysed the PCR reads with MiXCR anew, one entry per CDR3 protein. Here the sample spans 500,000 to 750,000 distinct CDR3 sequences, over 10% being singletons. The V end lost 10 bases, the J end lost 1 base, and 22 bases lay between the germline ends. The CDR3 runs to 17 residues. Germline CDR1 SGHAT, CDR2 FQNNGV. The sequencing used PBMCs, mostly from graft donor cells, collected 360 days after TCRalphabeta/CD19-depleted stem cell transplant. The source is a male patient younger than 18 who had a stem cell transplant for acute myeloid leukemia, so the T cells may come from the graft donor. The V call is TRBV11-2, the J call TRBJ2-2; the D gene could be TRBD1 or TRBD2 (5 bases each). This CDR3 reads CATSPRASQGNTGELFF. CDR3 nucleotide sequence: TGTGCCACCTCCCCCAGGGCTAGCCAAGGGAACACCGGGGAGCTGTTTTTT.